This T cell receptor (beta chain) was sequenced in a study of cytomegalovirus exposure and HLA in healthy donors. General study results and limits: Most TCR beta V segments were productive about 87% or about 30% of the time in an earlier analysis.

For this clone: What it recognizes is unknown.

Researchers ran the PCR with 60 Vbeta and 13 Jbeta primers. Here immunoSEQ multiplex PCR was the method, and the copy in TCRdb shows in-frame clones only, minus some. The repertoire has roughly 160,000 clones, around four fifths of them found once; the top ten carry roughly 1.2%. Sequencing was performed on PBMCs. The TCR was taken from a woman aged 45-65 years in good health and CMV-seronegative.

In DNA, the CDR3 is TGCGCCAGCAGTCTAAACGATGAGCAGTTCTTC. It encodes CASSLNDEQFF. This chain joins TRBV10-2 and TRBJ2-1; D is undetermined. This CDR3 is built from 11 residues. Trimming took 5 bases from V and 8 from J, leaving 7 bases between them. From germline, CDR1 is WSHSY and CDR2 SAAADI.